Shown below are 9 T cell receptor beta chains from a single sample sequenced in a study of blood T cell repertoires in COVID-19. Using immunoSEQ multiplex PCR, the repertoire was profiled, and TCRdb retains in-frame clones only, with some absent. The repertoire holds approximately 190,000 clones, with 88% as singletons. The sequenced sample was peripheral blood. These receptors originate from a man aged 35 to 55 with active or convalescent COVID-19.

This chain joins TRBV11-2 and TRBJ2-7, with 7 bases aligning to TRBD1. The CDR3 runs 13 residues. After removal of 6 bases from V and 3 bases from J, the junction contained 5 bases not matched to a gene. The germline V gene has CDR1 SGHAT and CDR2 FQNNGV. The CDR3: CASSRQGYYEQYF. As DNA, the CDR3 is TGTGCCAGCAGTCGACAGGGATACTACGAGCAGTACTTC.

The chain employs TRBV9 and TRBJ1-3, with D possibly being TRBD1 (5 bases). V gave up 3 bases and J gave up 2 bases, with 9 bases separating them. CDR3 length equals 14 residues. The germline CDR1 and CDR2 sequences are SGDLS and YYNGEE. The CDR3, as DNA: TGTGCCAGCAGCGCGGGGGGAGCTGGAAACACCATATATTTT. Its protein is CASSAGGAGNTIYF.

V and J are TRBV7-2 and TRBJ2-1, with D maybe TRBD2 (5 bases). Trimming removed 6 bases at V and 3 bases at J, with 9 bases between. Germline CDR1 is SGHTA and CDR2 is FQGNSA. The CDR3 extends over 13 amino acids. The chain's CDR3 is CASSNRDYNEQFF. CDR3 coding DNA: TGTGCCAGCAGTAACCGGGACTACAATGAGCAGTTCTTC.

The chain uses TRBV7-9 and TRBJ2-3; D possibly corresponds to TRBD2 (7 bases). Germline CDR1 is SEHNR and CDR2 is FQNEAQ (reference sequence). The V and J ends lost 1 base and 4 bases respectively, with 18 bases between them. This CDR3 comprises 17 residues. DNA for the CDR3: TGTGCCAGCAGCTTAGTTTTCCGGGGGGCGCAGCCAGATACGCAGTATTTT. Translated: CASSLVFRGAQPDTQYF.

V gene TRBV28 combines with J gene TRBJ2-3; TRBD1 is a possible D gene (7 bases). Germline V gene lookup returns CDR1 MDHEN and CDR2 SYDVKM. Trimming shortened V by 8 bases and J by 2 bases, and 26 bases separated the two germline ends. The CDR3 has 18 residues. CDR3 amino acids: CASGTRAGGGFITDTQYF. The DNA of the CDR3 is TGTGCCAGCGGAACGAGGGCAGGGGGAGGTTTCATCACAGATACGCAGTATTTT.

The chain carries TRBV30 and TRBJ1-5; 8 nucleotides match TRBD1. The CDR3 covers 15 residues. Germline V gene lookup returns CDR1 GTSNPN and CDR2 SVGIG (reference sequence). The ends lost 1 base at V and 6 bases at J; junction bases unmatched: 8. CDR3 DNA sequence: TGTGCCTGGAGTGGCCAACAGGGGGTAATTCAGCCCCAGCATTTT. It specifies CAWSGQQGVIQPQHF.

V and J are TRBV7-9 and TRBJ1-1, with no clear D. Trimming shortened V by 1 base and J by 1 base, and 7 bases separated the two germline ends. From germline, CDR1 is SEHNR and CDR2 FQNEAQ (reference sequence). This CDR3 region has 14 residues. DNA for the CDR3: TGTGCCAGCAGCTTAGTTACACAGAACACTGAAGCTTTCTTT. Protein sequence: CASSLVTQNTEAFF. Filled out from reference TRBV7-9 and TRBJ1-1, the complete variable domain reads DTGVSQNPRHKITKRGQNVTFRCDPISEHNRLYWYRQTLGQGPEFLTYFQNEAQLEKSRLLSDRFSAERPKGSFSTLEIQRTEQGDSAMYLCASSLVTQNTEAFFGQGTRLTVV.

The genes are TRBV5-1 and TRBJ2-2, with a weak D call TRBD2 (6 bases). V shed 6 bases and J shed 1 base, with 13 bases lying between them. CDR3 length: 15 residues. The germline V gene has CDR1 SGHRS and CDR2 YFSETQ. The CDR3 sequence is CASTPVGGNTGELFF. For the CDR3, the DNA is TGCGCCAGCACTCCCGTGGGGGGGAACACCGGGGAGCTGTTTTTT. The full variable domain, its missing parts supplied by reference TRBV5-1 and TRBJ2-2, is KAGVTQTPRYLIKTRGQQVTLSCSPISGHRSVSWYQQTPGQGLQFLFEYFSETQRNKGNFPGRFSGRQFSNSRSEMNVSTLELGDSALYLCASTPVGGNTGELFFGEGSRLTVL.

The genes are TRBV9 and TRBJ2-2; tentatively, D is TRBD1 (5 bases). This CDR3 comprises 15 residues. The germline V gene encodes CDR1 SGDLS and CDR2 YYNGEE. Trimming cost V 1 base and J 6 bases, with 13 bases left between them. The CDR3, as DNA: TGTGCCAGCAGCGTACTTTCCTTAGGGGCCGGGGAGCTGTTTTTT. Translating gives CASSVLSLGAGELFF.